This T cell receptor (beta chain) was captured in a study of shared clonotypes between healthy human individuals. The assay was immunoSEQ multiplex PCR, and TCRdb's table has in-frame clones only and misses some. The repertoire holds millions of clones, with around nine tenths as singletons. Germline V lookup: CDR1 SGHRS, CDR2 YFSETQ. The ends were cut back, 0 bases at V and 4 bases at J, with 8 bases in the middle. This CDR3 contains 14 residues. The chain is built from TRBV5-1 and TRBJ2-1, with D uncertain. This TCR was recovered from a young man in good health. Sequenced: naive CD4+ T cells sorted from blood. Specified subset: CD45RA+ positively selected. For the CDR3, the DNA is TGCGCCAGCAGCTTGGGTTCGGATTACAATGAGCAGTTCTTC. Translating gives CASSLGSDYNEQFF.